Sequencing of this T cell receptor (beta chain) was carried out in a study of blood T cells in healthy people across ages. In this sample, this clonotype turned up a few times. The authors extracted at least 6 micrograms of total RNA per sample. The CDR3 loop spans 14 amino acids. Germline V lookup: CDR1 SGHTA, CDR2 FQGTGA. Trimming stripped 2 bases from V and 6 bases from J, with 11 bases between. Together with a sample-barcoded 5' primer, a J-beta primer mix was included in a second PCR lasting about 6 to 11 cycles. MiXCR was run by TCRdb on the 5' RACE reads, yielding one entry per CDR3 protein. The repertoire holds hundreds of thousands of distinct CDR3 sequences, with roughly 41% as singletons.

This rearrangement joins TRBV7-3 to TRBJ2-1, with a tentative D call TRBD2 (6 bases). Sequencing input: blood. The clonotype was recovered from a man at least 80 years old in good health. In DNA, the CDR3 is TGTGCCAGCAGCTTACGGGTGGGGGGCAATGAGCAGTTCTTC. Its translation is CASSLRVGGNEQFF.